There are a few counts of the clone carrying this T cell receptor (beta chain). An end of the junction differs from the germline gene, which may be a read error. The germline V gene encodes CDR1 MNHNS and CDR2 SASEGT. The CDR3 totals 14 residues. The PCR had 60 Vbeta and 13 Jbeta primers. TCRdb's copy holds only in-frame clones and misses some; the assay was immunoSEQ multiplex PCR. This sample yields some 140,000 clones, of which 70% to 90% are seen a single time; 5.6% belongs to the top ten. This specimen belongs to a study of cytomegalovirus exposure and HLA in healthy donors. This sequence was found in a woman aged 40 to 50 in good health and CMV-seropositive. Sequenced material: PBMCs. The chain employs TRBV6-1 and TRBJ2-4; TRBD2 is a possible D gene (5 bases). With the DNA end fitting TRBJ2-7 better, the J assignment may be wrong. The CDR3 sequence: CASIPGGSSSEQYF. The CDR3 DNA follows: TGTGCCAGCATCCCTGGCGGGTCCTCCTCCGAGCAGTACTTC.